The sequence of this T cell receptor (beta chain) was determined in a study of T cell changes during pregnancy in multiple sclerosis. Libraries were prepared by immunoSEQ multiplex PCR; TCRdb keeps only in-frame clonotypes and omits some of them. Of tens of thousands of clones listed, 94% are singletons. The receptor's source is a female donor with multiple sclerosis, enrolled in a pregnancy study. The input for sequencing was CD8+ T cells from peripheral blood mononuclear cells, taken in the first trimester of pregnancy.

The DNA of the CDR3 is TGTGCCAGTAGCGTTTACGGCGGCTACGAGCAGTACTTC. Protein sequence: CASSVYGGYEQYF. The gene calls are TRBV19 and TRBJ2-7; no definite D call. V was shortened by 6 bases and J by 3 bases, with 12 bases between the two germline ends. The CDR3 is 13 residues long. The germline V gene has CDR1 LNHDA and CDR2 SQIVND (reference sequence).